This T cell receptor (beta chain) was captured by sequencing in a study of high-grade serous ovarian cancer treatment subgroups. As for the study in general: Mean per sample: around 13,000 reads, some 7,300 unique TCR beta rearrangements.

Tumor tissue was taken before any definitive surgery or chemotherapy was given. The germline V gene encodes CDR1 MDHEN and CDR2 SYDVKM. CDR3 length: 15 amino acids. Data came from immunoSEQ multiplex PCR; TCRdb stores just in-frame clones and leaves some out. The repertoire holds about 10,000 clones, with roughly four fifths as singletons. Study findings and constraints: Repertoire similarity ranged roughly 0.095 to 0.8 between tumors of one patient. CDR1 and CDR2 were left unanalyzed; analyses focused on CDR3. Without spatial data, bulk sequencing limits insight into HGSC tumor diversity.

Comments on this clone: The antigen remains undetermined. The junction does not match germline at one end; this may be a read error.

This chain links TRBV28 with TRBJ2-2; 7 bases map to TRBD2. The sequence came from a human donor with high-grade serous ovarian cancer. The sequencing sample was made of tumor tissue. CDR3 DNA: TGTGCCAGCAGTTTGCAGCTAGCGGTCCGTATGGAGGTGTTTTTT. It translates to CASSLQLAVRMEVFF.